Listed below are T cell receptor beta chains from one sample, sequenced in a study of CD8+ T cells in alopecia areata. TCRdb's table, derived via immunoSEQ multiplex PCR, lists solely in-frame clones and lacks some. This table has nearly 95,000 clones, just over 70% appearing once. The starting material was CD8+ T cells sorted from blood, obtained at approximately week 45, from a patient treated with tofacitinib. The receptors come from a human donor with alopecia areata. CDR3s include the opening cysteine and the closing phenylalanine or tryptophan. Fields, in order: V gene, J gene, clone size, CDR3 protein. Where a row states a size, it is once, few, many or the class of an expanded clone; other rows omit it.

>TRBV13|TRBJ2-1|-
CASSLGRVGNEQFF
>TRBV12-5|TRBJ2-1|-
CASGFPLREQFF
>TRBV29-1|-|-
CSVEGTTSGNPYEQYF
>TRBV4-1|TRBJ2-4|-
CASSQDGLLEDIQYF
>TRBV7-9|TRBJ2-1|few
CASSNSGGRYNEQFF
>TRBV4-3|TRBJ2-2|once
CASSQGKGAGELFF
>TRBV5-1|TRBJ1-4|-
CASSHRQGNNEKLFF
>TRBV6-1|TRBJ1-2|-
CASSEAPGFDGYTF
>TRBV5-6|TRBJ2-1|-
CASSLVSPNEQFF
>TRBV4-3|TRBJ2-7|many
CASSQGQRGAYEQYF
>TRBV7-9|TRBJ2-3|few
CASTLGRSWRTDTQYF
>TRBV6-1|TRBJ1-6|-
CASSDNREWAPLHF
>TRBV13|TRBJ1-2|once
CASSLGGALDGYTF
>TRBV7-8|TRBJ2-3|-
CASSLVTGTTDTQYF
>TRBV10-2|TRBJ2-3|few
CASSVTGAADTQYF
>TRBV13|TRBJ1-6|-
CASSSSGTMTNSPLHF
>TRBV4-1|TRBJ1-5|-
CASTFKQGGNQPQHF
>TRBV27|TRBJ2-7|-
CASSLSGYEQYF
>TRBV4-1|TRBJ2-2|-
CASSRDNVVGELFF
>TRBV19|TRBJ2-1|-
CASSELGVEQFF
>TRBV7-9|TRBJ2-1|-
CASSSGGGEQFF
>TRBV5-1|TRBJ2-3|few
CASSETSTDTQYF